This paragraph reports one T cell receptor (beta chain). Its antigen is undetermined. The sample originates from a study of cytomegalovirus exposure and HLA in healthy donors. General study points: The authors considered a cluster of highly shared sequence variants likely to be a sequencing artifact.

The PCR contained 60 Vbeta and 13 Jbeta primers. Original analysis: There were some 87 million unique TCR beta chains by a later count, and some 10 million of them were shared. Here immunoSEQ multiplex PCR was the method, and the copy in TCRdb shows in-frame clones only, minus some. V, J and clone size reflect that table, while D and trimming were determined from the DNA. The repertoire includes about 160,000 clones, around three quarters of them detected once, and roughly 7.1% sits in the top ten. Healthy people donating bone marrow made up the donors. This CDR3 region has 17 residues. After removal of 3 bases from V and 3 bases from J, the junction contained 8 bases not matched to a gene. Germline CDR1 reads LGHNA; CDR2 reads YSLEER.

The sequence derives from a man aged 35 to 55 in good health and CMV-seropositive. The sample was PBMCs. The chain uses TRBV4-3 and TRBJ2-2; 9 bases line up with TRBD2. CDR3 nucleotide sequence: TGCGCCAGCAGCCAGGGGGCGGGGGGGCCGGACACCGGGGAGCTGTTTTTT. This sequence encodes CASSQGAGGPDTGELFF.